The entry that follows covers one T cell receptor beta chain sequence. The entry originates in a study of blood T cell repertoires in COVID-19. Looking at the study overall: COVID-19 samples collected from the United States, Italy and Spain covered acute and convalescent phases. The cDNA or gDNA used as material had been derived from T cells, B-cell-depleted T cells, or PBMCs.

The method was immunoSEQ multiplex PCR; TCRdb's version includes in-frame clones alone and lacks a portion of them. The sample contains approximately 270,000 clones, just under 90% of which appear only once. The germline CDR1 and CDR2 sequences are LGHDT and YNNKEL (reference sequence). The CDR3 has 18 amino acids. V gave up 0 bases and J gave up 0 bases; unmatched junction bases: 5. Sequenced input: PBMCs or T cells enriched from blood (not recorded which). The J gene is TRBJ2-3, the V gene TRBV3-1 (or the pseudogene TRBV3-2), with TRBD2 matching over 11 bases. The sequence was collected from a woman aged 30 to 39 with acute COVID-19. The CDR3 nucleotides read TGTGCCAGCAGCCAAGATGATCCTAGCGGGGGGAGCACAGATACGCAGTATTTT. Amino acid sequence: CASSQDDPSGGSTDTQYF.